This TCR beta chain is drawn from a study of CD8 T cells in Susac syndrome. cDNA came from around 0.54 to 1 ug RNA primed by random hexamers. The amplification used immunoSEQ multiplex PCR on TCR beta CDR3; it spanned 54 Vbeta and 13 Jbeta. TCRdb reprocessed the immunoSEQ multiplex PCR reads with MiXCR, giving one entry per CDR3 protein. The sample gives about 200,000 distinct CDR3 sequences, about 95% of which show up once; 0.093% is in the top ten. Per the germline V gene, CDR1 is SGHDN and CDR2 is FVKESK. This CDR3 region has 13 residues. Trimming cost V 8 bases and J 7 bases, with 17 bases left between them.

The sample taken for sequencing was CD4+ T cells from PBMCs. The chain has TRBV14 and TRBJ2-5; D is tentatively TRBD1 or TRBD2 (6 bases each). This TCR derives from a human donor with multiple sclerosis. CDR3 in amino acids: CASSKLGGGTQYF. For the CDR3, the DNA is TGTGCCAGCTCCAAACTTGGAGGGGGGACCCAGTACTTC.